These 10 T cell receptor beta chains share one sample of origin, sequenced in a study of CD8 T cells in ankylosing spondylitis. TCRdb itself ran the 5' RACE reads through MiXCR, one entry per CDR3 protein. The repertoire holds about 69,000 distinct CDR3 sequences, with 5.3% as singletons. Material for sequencing was blood, either unsorted or a sorted T cell fraction (not recorded which). These receptors were obtained from a male donor with ankylosing spondylitis or in good health (not recorded which).

This clonotype has ten or more counts. The V and J genes are TRBV28 and TRBJ1-5; TRBD1 matches at 7 bases. V gave up 7 bases and J gave up 4 bases; unmatched junction bases: 7. CDR1 is MDHEN and CDR2 is SYDVKM in the germline V gene. The CDR3 runs to 14 residues. The CDR3 sequence: CASIMTGRNQPQHF. The CDR3 DNA follows: TGTGCCAGCATAATGACAGGGAGAAATCAGCCCCAGCATTTT.

This clonotype was seen more than once but under ten times. This chain joins TRBV20-1 and TRBJ2-2; TRBD2 agrees at 8 bases. CDR1 DFQATT and CDR2 SNEGSKA come from the germline V gene (reference sequence). The CDR3 runs 13 residues. The J segment lost 5 bases and the V segment lost 4 bases, leaving 3 bases of the junction unmatched. As DNA, the CDR3 is TGCAGTGCTATCGGGGGGGATACCGGGGAGCTGTTTTTT. Its translation: CSAIGGDTGELFF.

This clonotype was picked up many times. The V and J genes are TRBV7-2 and TRBJ2-1, with D possibly being TRBD1 (5 bases). CDR1 is SGHTA, CDR2 FQGNSA, per germline. The ends were cut back, 5 bases at V and 6 bases at J, with 14 bases in the middle. The CDR3 is made up of 14 amino acids. Written as DNA, the CDR3 is TGTGCCAGCAGCCCGACAGTGGTCCCCAATGAGCAGTTCTTC. As protein: CASSPTVVPNEQFF.

Ten or more counts support this clonotype. V gene TRBV3-1 combines with J gene TRBJ2-7, with D hard to call. CDR1 is LGHDT and CDR2 is YNNKEL in the germline V gene (reference sequence). V lost 0 bases, J lost 2 bases, and 11 bases lay in between. CDR3 length: 15 residues. CDR3 in amino acids: CASSQDSPGPYEQYF. The CDR3 nucleotides read TGTGCCAGCAGCCAAGATTCGCCCGGCCCCTACGAGCAGTACTTC.

At least ten counts were recorded for this clonotype. J is TRBJ2-5 and V is TRBV10-3; 7 bases line up with TRBD2. Unmatched junction bases numbered 21, after V lost 10 bases and J lost 4 bases. From germline, CDR1 is ENHRY and CDR2 SYGVKD. CDR3 length: 17 residues. CDR3 protein: CATYGGAGLSAGETQYF. The DNA of the CDR3 is TGTGCCACCTACGGGGGAGCGGGACTCTCGGCGGGAGAGACCCAGTACTTC.

The sample holds many counts of this clonotype. The chain uses TRBV24-1 and TRBJ2-1; D ambiguous. Germline assignment: CDR1 KGHDR and CDR2 SFDVKD. The CDR3 has 13 residues. Trimming left V 4 bases short and J 8 bases short, with 11 bases between. CDR3 amino acids: CATSDSTIYEQFF. The CDR3 bases are TGTGCCACCAGTGACTCCACCATTTATGAGCAGTTCTTC.

This clonotype has ten or more counts. The chain employs TRBV24-1 and TRBJ2-1; TRBD2 aligns across 10 bases. The CDR3 contains 14 residues. CDR1 is KGHDR and CDR2 is SFDVKD in the germline V gene. J was trimmed by 5 bases and V by 12 bases; bases with no gene match: 9. The CDR3 DNA reads as TGTGCCCTGACGGAGAGCGGGGGGGACAATGAGCAGTTCTTC. Its protein product is CALTESGGDNEQFF.

There are many counts of this clonotype. The V call is TRBV4-2, the J call TRBJ2-1, with D tentatively TRBD1 or TRBD2 (5 bases each). CDR1 LGHNA and CDR2 YNFKEQ come from the germline V gene. The CDR3 is 17 residues long. V was pared by 2 bases and J by 0 bases, with 14 bases between. The CDR3 region has the DNA TGTGCCAGCAGCCAAAAGGCCGGGGCCGGCTCCTACAATGAGCAGTTCTTC. This codes for CASSQKAGAGSYNEQFF.

This clonotype was observed many times. The chain uses TRBV6-1 and TRBJ1-1, with D possibly being TRBD1 (6 bases). The length of the CDR3 is 11 residues. CDR1 and CDR2 from the germline V gene are MNHNS and SASEGT. V was cut by 6 bases and J by 7 bases, with 9 bases left in between. CDR3 DNA: TGTGCCAGCAGACCGGGACATGAAGCTTTCTTT. Amino acids: CASRPGHEAFF.

This clonotype has ten or more counts. The gene calls are TRBV2 and TRBJ2-7; D is undetermined. Germline V gives CDR1 SNHLY, CDR2 FYNNEI. The V and J ends lost 2 bases and 0 bases respectively, with 5 bases between them. This CDR3 contains 13 residues. The chain's CDR3 is CASSEPSSYEQYF. The CDR3 coding sequence is TGTGCCAGCAGTGAACCAAGCTCCTACGAGCAGTACTTC.